This TCR beta chain was captured by sequencing in a study of T cells in tuberculosis. The wider study: CD1B tetramers identified T cells specific for mycobacterial lipid GMM. A South African cohort included IGRA-negative adolescents, latently infected IGRA-positive adolescents and adults with active tuberculosis.

Looked up from germline, CDR1 is LNHDA and CDR2 is SQIVND (reference sequence). CDR3 length: 11 residues. With 1 base removed from V and 7 bases from J, the gap between germline ends came to 4 bases. On average roughly 100,000 T cells per donor were immunosequenced. Remarks on this clone: Antigen unknown.

The assay was immunoSEQ multiplex PCR, and TCRdb's table has in-frame clones only and misses some. The sample has tens of thousands of clones; just under 95% are singletons. The study, taken as a whole, reports: Active tuberculosis alpha repertoires lay closer to GMM-specific TCRs than controls'.

This chain links TRBV19 with TRBJ1-2; D is ambiguous. The sequence derives from a donor aged 10-29 years with latent tuberculosis or without tuberculosis infection. Some clones in this sample may be carry-over from other donors' samples. Sequences were obtained from PBMCs. CDR3 nucleotides: TGTGCCAGTAGTATAGCTTTTGGCTACACCTTC. Encoded protein: CASSIAFGYTF. Looking up the rest from reference TRBV19 and TRBJ1-2 gives the full variable domain: DGGITQSPKYLFRKEGQNVTLSCEQNLNHDAMYWYRQDPGQGLRLIYYSQIVNDFQKGDIAEGYSVSREKKESFPLTVTSAQKNPTAFYLCASSIAFGYTFGSGTRLTVV.